The 27 T cell receptor beta chains given below trace back to one sample, sequenced in a study (dated by TCRdb to between 2014 and 2017). Receptor amplification or capture employed 5' RACE. Sequencing relied on an Illumina MiSeq. TCRdb took the public reads, trimmed them with fastp at Q25, ran MiXCR for clone calling and kept in-frame beta chains. When rows share a CDR3 protein, they turn into one entry using the most common DNA and genes. The sample yields roughly 9,900 distinct CDR3 sequences; approximately 17% were counted once. 3.8% of the sample belongs to the ten largest clones. Cells that were CD4+CD25+CD127-/low were isolated as Tregs. The sample was Tregs sorted from a lymph node. The receptors here all came from a female donor with breast cancer.

This clonotype was detected only a few times. This chain connects TRBV20-1 to TRBJ1-4; no firm D call. The CDR3 loop spans 11 amino acids. Trimming took 1 base from V and 8 from J, leaving 5 bases between them. CDR1 DFQATT and CDR2 SNEGSKA come from the germline V gene (reference sequence). CDR3 nucleotides: TGCAGTGCTAGAGGGGTAGAAAAACTGTTTTTT. Translation: CSARGVEKLFF.

Comment on this clonotype: Being one base from a much bigger clone, this may be a read error. This chain uses TRBV19 with TRBJ2-7; the match to TRBD2 covers 10 bases. This CDR3 comprises 15 residues. CDR1 and CDR2 (germline): LNHDA, SQIVND (reference sequence). CDR3 sequence (DNA): TGTGCCAGTAGCCCCGAAGCGGGAGGGACCTACGGGCAGTACTTC. It yields the protein CASSPEAGGTYGQYF.

This clonotype is medium-sized within its sample. V and J are TRBV29-1 and TRBJ2-5; 7 bases are a match to TRBD2. After removal of 0 bases from V and 7 bases from J, the junction contained 11 bases not matched to a gene. The CDR3 totals 15 residues. Germline V gives CDR1 SQVTM, CDR2 ANQGSEA. DNA of the CDR3: TGCAGCGTTGAAGATCCCTCCCGAACGGGGGGGACCCAGTACTTC. Translation: CSVEDPSRTGGTQYF. Looking up the rest from reference TRBV29-1 and TRBJ2-5 gives the full variable domain: SAVISQKPSRDICQRGTSLTIQCQVDSQVTMMFWYRQQPGQSLTLIATANQGSEATYESGFVIDKFPISRPNLTFSTLTVSNMSPEDSSIYLCSVEDPSRTGGTQYFGPGTRLLVL.

This clonotype is judged medium-sized. The rearrangement uses TRBV5-1 and TRBJ2-5; 10 bases fit TRBD1. This CDR3 spans 13 amino acids. The V gene's germline CDR1 is SGHRS and CDR2 YFSETQ. The trim removed 5 bases at V and 6 bases at J, leaving 4 bases unmatched. CDR3 sequence reads: CASSSGQGKTQYF. The DNA for the CDR3 is TGCGCCAGCAGTTCGGGACAGGGGAAGACCCAGTACTTC.

This clonotype is classed as medium-sized. The genes are TRBV7-2 and TRBJ2-3, with 14 bases lining up with TRBD2. The germline V gene encodes CDR1 SGHTA and CDR2 FQGNSA. With V trimmed by 5 bases and J by 8 bases, 6 bases remained unmatched. The CDR3 extends over 15 amino acids. The CDR3 nucleotides are TGTGCCAGCAGCCAGGGACTAGCGGGGGCGGTTACGCAGTATTTT. Its translation is CASSQGLAGAVTQYF.

This clonotype came up many times. The rearrangement links TRBV7-2 to TRBJ2-7; D call uncertain. This CDR3 contains 14 residues. Germline V CDR1 and CDR2: SGHTA, FQGNSA. V was shortened by 2 bases and J by 3 bases, with 11 bases between the two germline ends. CDR3 nucleotides: TGTGCCAGCAGCTTACGAGCTGATCTCTACGAGCAGTACTTC. This codes for CASSLRADLYEQYF.

This clonotype was seen many times. The CDR3 region is CASSQDFSGKTNEQFF. The CDR3 nucleotides read TGTGCCAGCAGCCAAGATTTTAGCGGGAAGACCAATGAGCAGTTCTTC. The chain links TRBV4-2 to TRBJ2-1; 8 positions match TRBD2. The V segment lost 0 bases and the J segment 6 bases; nucleotides outside the gene matches: 7. The CDR3 runs to 16 residues. Germline V lookup: CDR1 LGHNA, CDR2 YNFKEQ.

This clonotype is medium-sized in the sample. CDR3 bases: TGCGCCAGCAGCTTGGTGTCGGGCTTCTATGGCTACACCTTC. Residues: CASSLVSGFYGYTF. The V call is TRBV5-1, the J call TRBJ1-2, with no clear D. V was clipped by 0 bases and J by 4 bases, with 10 bases between them. This CDR3 spans 14 amino acids. Germline CDR1 SGHRS, CDR2 YFSETQ. Full variable domain (missing parts from reference TRBV5-1 and TRBJ1-2): KAGVTQTPRYLIKTRGQQVTLSCSPISGHRSVSWYQQTPGQGLQFLFEYFSETQRNKGNFPGRFSGRQFSNSRSEMNVSTLELGDSALYLCASSLVSGFYGYTFGSGTRLTVV.

On this clonotype: A much larger clone differs by one base, so this may be a read error. The rearrangement joins TRBV10-1 to TRBJ2-1; D gene uncertain. Germline loops: CDR1 WNHNN, CDR2 SYGVQD (reference sequence). There are 13 residues in the CDR3. V gave up 7 bases and J gave up 12 bases, with 19 bases separating them. The chain's CDR3 is CASNSPRSAGQFF. CDR3 bases: TGCGCCAGCAACAGCCCCAGGTCGGCAGGGCAGTTCTTC.

This clonotype is labeled as medium-sized. V gene TRBV7-9 combines with J gene TRBJ1-2, with 9 bases identical to TRBD1. Trimming removed 3 bases from V and 8 bases from J; junction bases left unmatched: 13. The germline CDR1 and CDR2 sequences are SEHNR and FQNEAQ (reference sequence). CDR3 length: 16 amino acids. The CDR3 region has the DNA TGTGCCAGCAGCTTGTACCGGGACAGGGAGTCCCTAGGCTACACCTTC. Translated, it gives CASSLYRDRESLGYTF.

This clonotype is medium-sized by share. The chain couples TRBV5-6 to TRBJ2-5; unclear D gene. Germline V gene data show CDR1 as SGHDT and CDR2 as YYEEEE. The CDR3 extends over 14 amino acids. V shed 4 bases and J shed 4 bases, with 14 bases lying between them. The CDR3 sequence: CASSTRAITETQYF. Here the CDR3 DNA reads TGTGCCAGCAGCACCCGGGCTATAACAGAGACCCAGTACTTC.

The genes are TRBV7-2 and TRBJ2-7; D not resolved. Germline assignment: CDR1 SGHTA and CDR2 FQGNSA. Trimming cost V 5 bases and J 6 bases, with 11 bases left between them. The CDR3 covers 12 residues. Written as DNA, the CDR3 is TGTGCCAGCAGCGCTTCATGGGGCGAGCAGTACTTC. This codes for CASSASWGEQYF.

Here the CDR3 DNA reads TGCGCCAGCATACCCTGGGTCGGCACAGATACGCAGTATTTT. Its translation is CASIPWVGTDTQYF. The genes are TRBV5-1 and TRBJ2-3; unclear D gene. The V and J ends lost 6 bases and 1 base respectively, with 12 bases between them. Germline V CDR1 and CDR2: SGHRS, YFSETQ. This CDR3 region has 14 residues. Together with reference TRBV5-1 and TRBJ2-3, the CDR3 gives the full variable domain: KAGVTQTPRYLIKTRGQQVTLSCSPISGHRSVSWYQQTPGQGLQFLFEYFSETQRNKGNFPGRFSGRQFSNSRSEMNVSTLELGDSALYLCASIPWVGTDTQYFGPGTRLTVL.

With respect to this clonotype: One end of the junction fails to match germline, which may point to a read error. The chain is built from TRBV6-5 and TRBJ2-7; 10 bases agree with TRBD2. Germline V gene lookup returns CDR1 MNHEY and CDR2 SVGAGI. This CDR3 has 14 amino acids. In nucleotides, the CDR3 is TGTGCCTGCAGCAAGGGGACTAGCGTACACGAGCAGTACTTC. As protein: CACSKGTSVHEQYF.

Ten or more counts support this clonotype. The chain couples TRBV5-1 to TRBJ2-7; D may be TRBD2 (5 bases). CDR1 SGHRS and CDR2 YFSETQ come from the germline V gene. CDR3 size: 13 residues. With 5 bases removed from V and 4 bases from J, the gap between germline ends came to 13 bases. This CDR3 reads CASRPDGIYEQYF. The CDR3 DNA sequence: TGCGCCAGCAGACCGGACGGGATTTACGAGCAGTACTTC.

Regarding this clonotype: This may be a read error: a much more frequent sequence differs by one nucleotide. This rearrangement joins TRBV6-1 to TRBJ1-5; no reliable D call. Germline V gene sequence: CDR1 MNHNS, CDR2 SASEGT. This CDR3 spans 15 amino acids. V shed 8 bases and J shed 1 base, with 15 bases lying between them. CDR3 coding DNA: TGTGCCAGCGGGAGACAAGAAGGGAGCAATCAGCCCCAGCATTTT. Protein product: CASGRQEGSNQPQHF.

Within the sample, this clonotype is medium-sized. This chain joins TRBV2 and TRBJ1-1; D may be TRBD1 (5 bases). Trimming stripped 7 bases from V and 5 bases from J, with 14 bases between. In germline, CDR1 is SNHLY, CDR2 FYNNEI. The CDR3 is 13 amino acids. CDR3 DNA sequence: TGTGCCAGCACAGTCCAGGGAGGGACTGAAGCTTTCTTT. Its protein product is CASTVQGGTEAFF.

As to this clonotype: Given a much more abundant clone one base away, this may be a read error. A read error is likely, as this CDR3 ends without the conserved phenylalanine or tryptophan. The V call is TRBV27, the J call TRBJ1-2, with 9 bases identical to TRBD1. V trimming: 4 bases; J trimming: 8 bases; junction bases outside the gene matches: 5. Germline CDR1 and CDR2: MNHEY and SMNVEV (reference sequence). CDR3 size: 13 residues. In DNA form, the CDR3 reads TGTGCCAGCAGTTCGGGACAGGGCGAGGGCTACACCGTC. This codes for CASSSGQGEGYTV.

This clonotype is medium-sized. The rearrangement joins TRBV6-2 or TRBV6-3 to TRBJ2-5; 15 bases fit TRBD2. Germline trimming cut 4 bases from V and 4 bases from J; bases unmatched to any gene: 1. The CDR3 loop spans 15 amino acids. Germline CDR1 and CDR2: MNHEY and SVGEGT. CDR3 in amino acids: CASSWGLAGGETQYF. CDR3 nucleotides: TGTGCCAGCAGTTGGGGACTAGCGGGAGGAGAGACCCAGTACTTC.

This clonotype was seen at least ten times. V is TRBV12-3 or TRBV12-4 and J is TRBJ2-5; 12 bases fit TRBD2. This CDR3 is 15 amino acids long. V dropped 5 bases and J dropped 4; count of bases not matched to a gene: 5. The CDR3 bases are TGTGCCAGCAGTCTAGTACTAGCGGGAGGAGAGACCCAGTACTTC. This sequence encodes CASSLVLAGGETQYF.

This clonotype is medium-sized in the sample. The rearrangement uses TRBV7-3 and TRBJ2-3; D remains unclear. Per germline, CDR1 SGHTA and CDR2 FQGTGA. The V end lost 2 bases, the J end lost 3 bases, and 6 bases lay between the germline ends. The CDR3 is made up of 13 amino acids. The DNA of the CDR3 is TGTGCCAGCAGCTTATTCGGAACAGATACGCAGTATTTT. Encoded protein: CASSLFGTDTQYF.

By share, this clonotype ranks as medium-sized. The CDR3 bases are TGCAGCGTTGATTCGGCTAGATACTACAATGAGCAGTTCTTC. Its translation: CSVDSARYYNEQFF. This chain links TRBV29-1 with TRBJ2-1; D gene uncertain. The V gene lost 3 bases and the J gene lost 3 bases, with 12 bases spanning the gap. Germline CDR1 reads SQVTM; CDR2 reads ANQGSEA. The CDR3 spans 14 residues.

This clonotype is judged medium-sized. The chain employs TRBV12-3 or TRBV12-4 and TRBJ1-1; 9 bases match TRBD1. Trimming took 5 bases from V and 8 from J; bases not matched to a gene: 9. This CDR3 contains 14 residues. CDR3 nucleotides: TGTGCCAGCAGTCTCCAAGGGACAGGGACCGAAGCTTTCTTT. It encodes CASSLQGTGTEAFF.

This clonotype is classed as medium-sized (0.01 to 0.1%). The rearrangement uses TRBV12-3 or TRBV12-4 and TRBJ2-5; no firm D call. Trimming took 1 base from V and 4 from J, leaving 1 base between them. CDR3 length: 11 residues. The DNA of the CDR3 is TGTGCCAGCAGTTTAGGAGAGACCCAGTACTTC. Its translation is CASSLGETQYF.

This clonotype came up many times. The V and J genes are TRBV24-1 and TRBJ2-3; tentatively, D is TRBD2 (5 bases). V was cut by 6 bases and J by 0 bases, with 12 bases left in between. This CDR3 contains 15 residues. Germline assignment: CDR1 KGHDR and CDR2 SFDVKD. The CDR3 sequence is CATSSGFFSTDTQYF. CDR3 coding DNA: TGTGCCACCAGTAGCGGATTCTTCAGCACAGATACGCAGTATTTT.

This clonotype was picked up many times. V and J are TRBV6-5 and TRBJ2-2; 7 bases line up with TRBD2. From germline, CDR1 is MNHEY and CDR2 SVGAGI. V lost 2 bases, J lost 7 bases, and 13 bases stayed unmatched. This CDR3 is built from 17 residues. CDR3 in DNA: TGTGCCAGCAGTTACGAAGCCGCGGGAGAGGGAATCGGGGAGCTGTTTTTT. This sequence encodes CASSYEAAGEGIGELFF.

The V gene is TRBV6-1, the J gene TRBJ2-1, with 8 bases identical to TRBD2. CDR3 size: 15 residues. With 7 bases clipped from V and 5 bases from J, the junction kept 10 bases outside the gene matches. The V gene's germline CDR1 is MNHNS and CDR2 SASEGT. The CDR3: CASTWSSGYNNEQFF. CDR3 nucleotides: TGTGCCAGCACGTGGTCTAGCGGGTATAACAATGAGCAGTTCTTC.